This T cell receptor gamma chain came from a study of γδ T cells in repeated Plasmodium falciparum infection. Study information: The natural-infection arm compared Malian children under seasonal malaria with matched Australian children.

Sequencing covered both gamma and delta TCR chains per sample. TCRdb re-called the multiplex PCR reads through CATT. Of 20,000 to 30,000 gamma-chain clones detected, 3% appear once; the ten largest clones hold roughly 30%. This clone appeared a few times. A far larger clone differs by one base, so this is likely a read error. The sample consisted of gamma-delta T cells from blood. The receptor was derived from a pool of human donors (malaria-infected and uninfected, not separated).

The CDR3, as DNA: TGTGCCACCTGGGACAGGCTAATTCTCTATTATAAGAAACTCTTT. Translated, it gives CATWDRLILYYKKLF. J is TRGJ1 or TRGJ2 and V is TRGV5. TCRdb gives no J gene; it was assigned here by matching the DNA to germline. There are 15 residues in the CDR3. Germline CDR1 is VINAFY and CDR2 is YDVSNSKD. Germline trimming cut 0 bases from V and 4 bases from J; bases unmatched to any gene: 9.